Shown below are 17 T cell receptor beta chains from a single sample sequenced in a study of low-dose radiotherapy and immunotherapy resistance in tumors. Both TCRalpha and TCRbeta chains were reverse transcribed with V-gene-specific primers. Both a constant-region primer and a V-primer adapter served to amplify TCRs across roughly 20 PCR cycles. Via MiXCR, TCRdb re-called the reads, giving one row per CDR3 protein. The sample has tens of thousands of distinct CDR3 sequences, less than 30% seen once. Time point in this sample: after trial treatment. Documented treatment: LDRT plus nivolumab, ipilimumab, low-dose cyclophosphamide and aspirin (RACIN trial). The sequencing here drew on PBMCs, taken after low-dose radiotherapy plus immunotherapy. Every receptor here comes from a male donor with prostate cancer.

This clonotype appeared a single time. The V and J genes are TRBV5-6 and TRBJ1-5, with a possible D match to TRBD1 (6 bases). From germline, CDR1 is SGHDT and CDR2 YYEEEE. The V gene lost 1 base and the J gene lost 7 bases, with 15 bases spanning the gap. The CDR3 spans 15 residues. The CDR3 bases are TGTGCCAGCAGCTTGAGGCAGGGGAGAGGGCAGCCCCAGCATTTT. Amino acid sequence: CASSLRQGRGQPQHF.

This clonotype rates as medium-sized. The chain recombines TRBV5-4 with TRBJ2-5; TRBD1 matches 8 bases. CDR1 and CDR2 (germline): SGHNT, YYREEE (reference sequence). V was clipped by 4 bases and J by 4 bases; unmatched bases: 9. The CDR3 sequence is 15 residues long. CDR3 in DNA: TGTGCCAGCAGCCCCAGGACAGGGCGGGGAGAGACCCAGTACTTC. Translating it yields CASSPRTGRGETQYF.

There are a few counts of this clonotype. The CDR3 region has the DNA TGCAGTGCTAGACTAAGGGAACCCTCAGCCTACAATGAGCAGTTCTTC. This gives the protein CSARLREPSAYNEQFF. This chain links TRBV20-1 with TRBJ2-1; D gene ambiguous. The CDR3 runs 16 residues. In germline, CDR1 is DFQATT, CDR2 SNEGSKA (reference sequence). V lost 2 bases and J lost 2, with 16 bases in between.

The CDR3 sequence is CASSLVPRQTNTGELFF. Here the CDR3 DNA reads TGTGCCAGCAGTTTAGTACCGAGACAGACGAACACCGGGGAGCTGTTTTTT. The gene calls are TRBV12-3 or TRBV12-4 and TRBJ2-2; D is possibly TRBD1 (5 bases). The CDR3 has 17 residues. V shed 1 base and J shed 0 bases, with 12 bases lying between them.

This clonotype was seen at least ten times. The rearrangement links TRBV18 to TRBJ2-7; a possible D gene is TRBD1 (6 bases). V dropped 2 bases and J dropped 3 bases, with 11 bases sitting between them. This CDR3 region has 14 residues. Per germline, CDR1 KGHSH and CDR2 LQKENI. This CDR3 reads CASSPNQDSYEQYF. The CDR3 region has the DNA TGTGCCAGCTCACCAAATCAGGACAGCTACGAGCAGTACTTC.

As to this clonotype: One end of the junction varies from germline; a read error may be responsible. The chain has TRBV6-2 or TRBV6-3 and TRBJ2-7; TRBD1 matches 10 bases. This CDR3 is built from 12 residues. CDR1 is MNHEY and CDR2 is SVGEGT in the germline V gene. CDR3 residues: CASRAATGGQHF. The CDR3 DNA sequence: TGTGCCAGCAGAGCGGCGACAGGGGGCCAGCACTTC.

CDR3 nucleotides: TGTGCCAGTAGGGGGGACCGGGACTACGTTAGGGGGCAGTTCTTC. Protein product: CASRGDRDYVRGQFF. V and J are TRBV19 and TRBJ2-1, with TRBD2 matching 7 bases. Germline V gene data show CDR1 as LNHDA and CDR2 as SQIVND (reference sequence). Trimming cost V 6 bases and J 12 bases; bases outside gene matches: 17. CDR3 length equals 15 residues.

This clonotype was counted many times. The chain joins TRBV20-1 to TRBJ2-7; tentatively, D is TRBD2 (5 bases). Germline V gene sequence: CDR1 DFQATT, CDR2 SNEGSKA (reference sequence). The V end was cut by 2 bases, the J end by 6 bases, with 8 bases between. This CDR3 spans 11 amino acids. The CDR3 spells CSARLGSEQYF. As DNA, the CDR3 is TGCAGTGCTAGACTAGGGAGCGAGCAGTACTTC.

This chain joins TRBV7-2 and TRBJ2-7; the D is unclear. The V end was cut by 4 bases, the J end by 2 bases, with 12 bases between. The CDR3 is 14 residues long. The germline V gene has CDR1 SGHTA and CDR2 FQGNSA. The CDR3 DNA is TGTGCCAGCAGCTCATTAGCAGTTACCTACGAGCAGTACTTC. Protein sequence: CASSSLAVTYEQYF.

This clonotype has ten or more counts. This rearrangement joins TRBV7-8 to TRBJ2-5, with TRBD1 identical over 11 bases. The CDR3 runs to 14 residues. Germline V CDR1 and CDR2: SGHVS, FQNEAQ. The V segment lost 8 bases and the J segment 5 bases; nucleotides outside the gene matches: 7. The DNA of the CDR3 is TGTGCCAGCGCTCGGGACAGGGGGGAGGAGACCCAGTACTTC. It codes for CASARDRGEETQYF.

A single count supports this clonotype. This likely reflects a read error, since a far larger clone is one base away. The chain carries TRBV5-5 and TRBJ1-1; D is unclear. V lost 4 bases and J lost 4, with 17 bases in between. Germline CDR1 and CDR2: SGHKS and YYEKEE (reference sequence). The CDR3 loop spans 15 amino acids. The CDR3 sequence is CASSPRSGRSTEAFF. The CDR3 region has the DNA TGTGCCAGCAGCCCGCGGTCAGGTCGCTCCACTGAAGCTTTCTTT.

In its sample, this clonotype was seen many times. The chain joins TRBV23-1 to TRBJ1-1; no clear D. TRBV23-1 belongs to the ORF category, with a function that is uncertain. The length of the CDR3 is 16 residues. Deletions cut 0 bases from V and 3 bases from J, with 14 bases between. The CDR3 loop reads CASSQSGRSGYTEAFF. DNA of the CDR3: TGCGCCAGCAGTCAATCGGGGAGAAGTGGGTACACTGAAGCTTTCTTT.

There are many counts of this clonotype. This chain links TRBV2 with TRBJ2-5; the D gene is possibly TRBD1 (5 bases). V lost 4 bases, J lost 1 base, and 13 bases lay in between. Germline V CDR1 and CDR2: SNHLY, FYNNEI. The CDR3 has 15 residues. CDR3 DNA: TGTGCCAGCAGTGTGGTCAGGGTCCTCCAAGAGACCCAGTACTTC. Translating gives CASSVVRVLQETQYF.

The chain combines TRBV19 with TRBJ1-1, with a tentative D call TRBD1 (5 bases). Trimming removed 4 bases at V and 4 bases at J, with 13 bases between. The germline V gene has CDR1 LNHDA and CDR2 SQIVND (reference sequence). The length of the CDR3 is 14 residues. CDR3 nucleotides: TGTGCCAGTAGTAAAGGGGCGGGGGTCACTGAAGCTTTCTTT. This translates into CASSKGAGVTEAFF.

The sample holds many counts of this clonotype. The chain joins TRBV2 to TRBJ2-1; 8 bases are shared with TRBD1. The J segment lost 5 bases and the V segment lost 5 bases, leaving 8 bases of the junction unmatched. The CDR3 covers 15 residues. Per germline, CDR1 SNHLY and CDR2 FYNNEI. Here the CDR3 DNA reads TGTGCCAGCAGTTACAGGGGGTTGCTAAACAATGAGCAGTTCTTC. Its translation is CASSYRGLLNNEQFF.

There are many counts of this clonotype. The gene calls are TRBV2 and TRBJ1-4; 10 bases agree with TRBD1. The CDR3 totals 15 residues. V was pared by 6 bases and J by 4 bases, with 5 bases of the junction left unmatched. Germline V gene sequence: CDR1 SNHLY, CDR2 FYNNEI. The CDR3 region is CASRGQGSDNEKLFF. The CDR3 coding sequence is TGTGCCAGCAGGGGACAGGGGTCGGATAATGAAAAACTGTTTTTT. Combining the CDR3 with reference TRBV2 and TRBJ1-4 gives the whole variable domain EPEVTQTPSHQVTQMGQEVILRCVPISNHLYFYWYRQILGQKVEFLVSFYNNEISEKSEIFDDQFSVERPDGSNFTLKIRSTKLEDSAMYFCASRGQGSDNEKLFFGSGTQLSVL.

This clonotype came up many times. This chain uses TRBV6-6 with TRBJ2-5, with D perhaps assigned TRBD1 or TRBD2 (5 bases each). Trimming left V 0 bases short and J 7 bases short, with 18 bases between. Germline V lookup: CDR1 MNHNY, CDR2 SVGAGI (reference sequence). The CDR3 sequence is 16 residues long. CDR3 in amino acids: CASSYSTLPGARTQYF. The CDR3 DNA follows: TGTGCCAGCAGTTACTCGACCCTCCCCGGGGCAAGGACCCAGTACTTC.